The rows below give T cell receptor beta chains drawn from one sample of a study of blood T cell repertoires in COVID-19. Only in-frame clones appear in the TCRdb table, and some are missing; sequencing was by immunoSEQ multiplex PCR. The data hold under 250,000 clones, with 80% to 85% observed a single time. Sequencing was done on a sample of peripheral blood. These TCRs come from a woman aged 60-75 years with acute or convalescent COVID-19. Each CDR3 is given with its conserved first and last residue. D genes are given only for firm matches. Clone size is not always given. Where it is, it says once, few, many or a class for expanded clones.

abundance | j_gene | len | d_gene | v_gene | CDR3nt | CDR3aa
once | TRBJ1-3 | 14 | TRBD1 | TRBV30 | TGTGCCAGAGGGACAGGCAGCTCTGGAAACACCATATATTTT | CARGTGSSGNTIYF
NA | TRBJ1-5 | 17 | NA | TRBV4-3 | TGCCCCCGCCGCCGGGGGGGGCGGATTAATAGCAATCAGCCCCAGCATTTT | CPRRRGGRINSNQPQHF
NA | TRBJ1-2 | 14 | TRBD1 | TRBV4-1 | TGCGCCAGCAGCCCAAGACAGGGTGACTATGGCTACACCTTC | CASSPRQGDYGYTF
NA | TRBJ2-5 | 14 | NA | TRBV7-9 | TGTGCCAGCAGCTTAGCTAGCGGACAAGAGACCCAGTACTTC | CASSLASGQETQYF
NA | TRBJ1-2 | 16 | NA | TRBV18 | TGTGCCAGCTCACCAGGCTCATCGGGTACTAACTATGGCTACACCTTC | CASSPGSSGTNYGYTF
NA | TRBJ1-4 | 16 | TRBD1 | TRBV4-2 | TGTGCCAGCAGCGTATCGGGACAGGTGATTAATGAAAAACTGTTTTTT | CASSVSGQVINEKLFF
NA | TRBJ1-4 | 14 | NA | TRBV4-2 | TGTGCCAGCAGCCCTCAAACGGGGGGTGAAAAACTGTTTTTT | CASSPQTGGEKLFF
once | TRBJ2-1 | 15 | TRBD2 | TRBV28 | TGTGCCAGCAGGGACTTAGCGGGGGGGTACAATGAGCAGTTCTTC | CASRDLAGGYNEQFF
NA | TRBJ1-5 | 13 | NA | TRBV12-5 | TGTGCTAGTGGTTTGAACAACAATCAGCCCCAGCATTTT | CASGLNNNQPQHF
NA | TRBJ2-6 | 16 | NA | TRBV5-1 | TGCGCCAGCAGCTTGGCCCGACACTCTGGGGCCAACGTCCTGACTTTC | CASSLARHSGANVLTF
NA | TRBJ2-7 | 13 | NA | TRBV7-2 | TGTGCCAGCAGCTTAGTAACCAGCGACGAGCAGTACTTC | CASSLVTSDEQYF
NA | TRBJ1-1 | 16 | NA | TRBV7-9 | TGTGCCAGCAGCTTAGGTAACTCAGGGGTCGCCTCCGAAGCTTTCTTT | CASSLGNSGVASEAFF
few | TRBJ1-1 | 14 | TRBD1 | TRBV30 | TGTGCCTGGAGTGTAATGAGGCAGGGGGCGAAAGCTTTCTTT | CAWSVMRQGAKAFF
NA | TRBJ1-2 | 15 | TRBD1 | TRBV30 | TGTGCCTGGAGTGCAGGGACAGGGGGCAACTATGGCTACACCTTC | CAWSAGTGGNYGYTF
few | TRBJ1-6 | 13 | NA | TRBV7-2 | TGTGCCAGCAGCTTCACATATAATTCACCCCTCCACTTT | CASSFTYNSPLHF
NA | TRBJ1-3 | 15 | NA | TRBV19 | TGTGCCAGCCACCGCCCCGGGGTAGGAGGAAACACCATATATTTT | CASHRPGVGGNTIYF
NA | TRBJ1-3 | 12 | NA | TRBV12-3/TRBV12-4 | TGTGCCAGCAGTTTTGCAGGGTTCACCATATATTTT | CASSFAGFTIYF
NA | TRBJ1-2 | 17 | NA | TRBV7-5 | TGTGTCAGAAGCTTAGTTTCTGGGCAGATCTCTAACTATGGCTACACCTTC | CVRSLVSGQISNYGYTF
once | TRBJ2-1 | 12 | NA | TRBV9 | TGTGCCAGCAGCGGAACGAGGGCGGAGCAGTTCTTC | CASSGTRAEQFF
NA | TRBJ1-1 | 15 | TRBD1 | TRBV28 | TGTGCCAGCAGGCGAAACCGGGACAGGGGGCTTGAAGCTTTCTTT | CASRRNRDRGLEAFF
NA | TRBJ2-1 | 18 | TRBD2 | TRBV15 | TGTGCCACCAGCAGAGTCTCTTGGCCGGGGGGGAACTACAATGAGCAGTTCTTC | CATSRVSWPGGNYNEQFF
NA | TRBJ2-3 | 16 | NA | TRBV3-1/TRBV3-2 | TGTGCCAGCAGCCGCCCCGGCAGGGCGAGCACAGATACGCAGTATTTT | CASSRPGRASTDTQYF
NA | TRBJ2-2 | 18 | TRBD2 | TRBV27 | TGTGCCAGCAGGACCAGGACTAGCGGGGGGGCGAACACCGAGGAGCTGTTTTTT | CASRTRTSGGANTEELFF
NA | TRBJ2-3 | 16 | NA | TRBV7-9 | TGTGCCAGCAGCAAAGGACAGTCTCTGGTAGGAGATACGCAGTATTTT | CASSKGQSLVGDTQYF
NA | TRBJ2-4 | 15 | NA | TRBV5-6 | TGTGCCAGCAGCGATAGGTCCCAGGGGAGAAACATTCAGTACTTC | CASSDRSQGRNIQYF
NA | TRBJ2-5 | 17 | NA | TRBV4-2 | TGTGCCAGCAGCCAAGATCACGCGGTTTCAAGTTCGGAGACCCAGTACTTC | CASSQDHAVSSSETQYF
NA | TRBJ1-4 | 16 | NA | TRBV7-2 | TGTGCCAGCAGCTTAAGCGGGATTCGAACTAATGAAAAACTGTTTTTT | CASSLSGIRTNEKLFF
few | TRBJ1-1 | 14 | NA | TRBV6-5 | TGTGCCAGCAGTTACTTGGGAGGGGACACTGAAGCTTTCTTT | CASSYLGGDTEAFF
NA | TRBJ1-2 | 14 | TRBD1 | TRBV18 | TGTGCCAGCTCACAGGGACAGGGGAACTATGGCTACACCTTC | CASSQGQGNYGYTF
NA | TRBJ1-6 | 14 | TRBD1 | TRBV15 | TGTGCCACGGCTTCGGGACAGGGTATTTCACCCCTCCACTTT | CATASGQGISPLHF
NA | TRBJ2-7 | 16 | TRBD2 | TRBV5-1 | TGCGCCAGCAGCTTGGGGAGCGGGGGGAACTCCTACGAGCAGTACTTC | CASSLGSGGNSYEQYF
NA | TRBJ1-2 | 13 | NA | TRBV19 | TGTGCCAGTAATGGCGGGGGATATGGTGGCTACACCTTC | CASNGGGYGGYTF
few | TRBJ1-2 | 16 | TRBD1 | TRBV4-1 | TGCGCCAGCAGCCAAGCCGGGACAGGGCGAAACTATGGCTACACCTTC | CASSQAGTGRNYGYTF
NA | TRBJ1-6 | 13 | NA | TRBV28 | TGTGCCAGCAGTTTATCGGTTCCTTCACCCCTCCACTTT | CASSLSVPSPLHF
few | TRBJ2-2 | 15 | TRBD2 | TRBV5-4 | TGTGCCAGCAGCTCCCACGGGAGGGGCGCCGGGGAGCTGTTTTTT | CASSSHGRGAGELFF
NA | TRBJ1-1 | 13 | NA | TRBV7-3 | TGTGCCAGCAGCTTAAACAGATTCACTGAAGCTTTCTTT | CASSLNRFTEAFF
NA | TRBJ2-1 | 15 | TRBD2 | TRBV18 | TGTGCCAGCTCACCACTAGCGGGGGGGAATAATGAGCAGTTCTTC | CASSPLAGGNNEQFF
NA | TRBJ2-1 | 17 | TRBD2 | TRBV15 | TGTGCCACCAGCAGAGGAACTAGCGGGGGGGCCTTCAATGAGCAGTTCTTC | CATSRGTSGGAFNEQFF
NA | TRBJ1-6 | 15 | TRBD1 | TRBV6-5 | TGTGCCAGCAGTTCCCCCGACAGGGCGGGCTCACCCCTCCACTTT | CASSSPDRAGSPLHF
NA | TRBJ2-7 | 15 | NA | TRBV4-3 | TGCGCCAGCAGCCCAGAACGACAGTCCGCCTACGAGCAGTACTTC | CASSPERQSAYEQYF
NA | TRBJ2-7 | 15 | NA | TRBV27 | TGTGCCAGCAGTTTATCGATATCGGGGTACTACGAGCAGTACTTC | CASSLSISGYYEQYF
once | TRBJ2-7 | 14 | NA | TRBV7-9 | TGTGCCAGCAGCTTAAAAGCAGGGCCCTACGAGCAGTACTTC | CASSLKAGPYEQYF
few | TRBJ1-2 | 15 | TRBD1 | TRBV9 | TGTGCCAGCAGCGGAGGGGGACAGGGACACCATGGCTACACCTTC | CASSGGGQGHHGYTF
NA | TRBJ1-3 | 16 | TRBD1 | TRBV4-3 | TGCGCCAGCAGCCAAGCCCCCGCGACAGGGATTAACACCATATATTTT | CASSQAPATGINTIYF
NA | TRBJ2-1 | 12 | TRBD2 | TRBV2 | TGTGCCAGCAGTTACCAGGGCGGGAGGACGTTCTTC | CASSYQGGRTFF
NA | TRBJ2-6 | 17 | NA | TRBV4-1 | TGCGCCAGCAGCCAAGCCGTCGGCAGGCCTGGGGCCAACGTCCTGACTTTC | CASSQAVGRPGANVLTF
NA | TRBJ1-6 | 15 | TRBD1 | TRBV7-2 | TGTGCCAGCAGCTTGCCGACAGGGGGCACTTCACCCCTCCACTTT | CASSLPTGGTSPLHF
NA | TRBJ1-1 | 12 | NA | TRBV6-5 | TGTGCCAGCAGAGCACCCTACACTGAAGCTTTCTTT | CASRAPYTEAFF
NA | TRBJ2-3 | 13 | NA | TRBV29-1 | TGCAGCGTGATCAGGGGCAGCACAGATACGCAGTATTTT | CSVIRGSTDTQYF
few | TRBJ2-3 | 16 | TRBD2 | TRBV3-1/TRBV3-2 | TGTGCCAGCAGCCAAGGTCGGCTAGCGGGGTTAGATACGCAGTATTTT | CASSQGRLAGLDTQYF
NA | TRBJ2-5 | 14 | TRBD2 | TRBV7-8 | TGTGCCAGCGGCCAGGGAGGGACCTCAGGGACCCAGTACTTC | CASGQGGTSGTQYF
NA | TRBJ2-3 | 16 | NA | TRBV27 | TGTGCCAGCAGTTTAGGTACAGGGATGGAGACAGATACGCAGTATTTT | CASSLGTGMETDTQYF
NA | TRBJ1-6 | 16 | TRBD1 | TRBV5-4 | TGTGCCAGCAGCATCCTGACAGGGGGCTATAATTCACCCCTCCACTTT | CASSILTGGYNSPLHF
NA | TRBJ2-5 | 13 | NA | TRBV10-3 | TGTGCCATCAGTGGGTCCCTCCAAGAGACCCAGTACTTC | CAISGSLQETQYF